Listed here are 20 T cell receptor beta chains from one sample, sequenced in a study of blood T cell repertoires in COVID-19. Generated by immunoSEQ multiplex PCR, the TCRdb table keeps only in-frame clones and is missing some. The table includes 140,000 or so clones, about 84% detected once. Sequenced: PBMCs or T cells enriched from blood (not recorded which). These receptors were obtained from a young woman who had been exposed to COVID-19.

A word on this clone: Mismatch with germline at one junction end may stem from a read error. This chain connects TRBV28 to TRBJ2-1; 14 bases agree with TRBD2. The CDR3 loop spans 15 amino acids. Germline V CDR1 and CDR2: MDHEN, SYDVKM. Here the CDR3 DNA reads TGTGCCAGCAGTTTATCCGGGACTAGCGGGAGCCCGCGGCTCTTC. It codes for CASSLSGTSGSPRLF.

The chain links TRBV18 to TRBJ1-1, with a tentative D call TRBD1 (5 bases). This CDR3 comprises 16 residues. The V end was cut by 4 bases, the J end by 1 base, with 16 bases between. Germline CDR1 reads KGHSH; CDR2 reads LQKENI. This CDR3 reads CASSRREMTANTEAFF. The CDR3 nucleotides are TGTGCCAGCTCACGCCGTGAAATGACAGCGAACACTGAAGCTTTCTTT.

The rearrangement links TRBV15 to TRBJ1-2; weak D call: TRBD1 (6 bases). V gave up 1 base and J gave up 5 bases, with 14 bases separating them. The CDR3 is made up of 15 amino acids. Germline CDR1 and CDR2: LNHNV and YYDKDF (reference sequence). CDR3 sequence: CATSRGSAGEYGYTF. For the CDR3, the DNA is TGTGCCACCAGCAGAGGTTCGGCAGGGGAGTATGGCTACACCTTC.

The CDR3 DNA follows: TGTGCCAGCAGCAAGACTAGCGGGGCAAACATTCAGTACTTC. The encoded protein is CASSKTSGANIQYF. The chain carries TRBV27 and TRBJ2-4; TRBD2 matches 11 bases. This CDR3 has 14 amino acids. CDR1 is MNHEY, CDR2 SMNVEV, per germline (reference sequence). V lost 6 bases to trimming and J lost 6 bases; unmatched junction nucleotides: 4.

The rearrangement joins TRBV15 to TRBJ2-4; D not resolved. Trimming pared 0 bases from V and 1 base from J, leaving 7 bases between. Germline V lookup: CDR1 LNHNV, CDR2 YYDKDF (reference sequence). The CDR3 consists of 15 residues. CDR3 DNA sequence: TGTGCCACCAGCAGAGATCAAGCGGCCAAAAACATTCAGTACTTC. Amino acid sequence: CATSRDQAAKNIQYF.

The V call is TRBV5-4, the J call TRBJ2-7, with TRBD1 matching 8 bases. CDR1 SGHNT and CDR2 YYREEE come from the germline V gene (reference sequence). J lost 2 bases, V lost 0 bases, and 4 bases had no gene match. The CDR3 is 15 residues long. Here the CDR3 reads CASSLARGPPYEQYF. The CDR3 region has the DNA TGTGCCAGCAGCTTGGCCAGGGGGCCCCCCTACGAGCAGTACTTC.

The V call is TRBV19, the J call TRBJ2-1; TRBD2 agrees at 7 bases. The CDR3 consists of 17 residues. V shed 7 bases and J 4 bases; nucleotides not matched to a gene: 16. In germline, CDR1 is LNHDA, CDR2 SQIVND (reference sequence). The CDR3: CASTQGSGAYPYNEQFF. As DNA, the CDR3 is TGTGCCAGTACCCAAGGGAGCGGGGCCTACCCGTACAATGAGCAGTTCTTC.

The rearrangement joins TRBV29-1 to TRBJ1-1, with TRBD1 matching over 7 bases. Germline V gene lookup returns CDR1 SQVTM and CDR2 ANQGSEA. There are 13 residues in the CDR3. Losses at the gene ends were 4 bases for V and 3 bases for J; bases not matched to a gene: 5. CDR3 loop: CSVVSTGHTEAFF. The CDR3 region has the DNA TGCAGCGTTGTATCGACAGGGCACACTGAAGCTTTCTTT.

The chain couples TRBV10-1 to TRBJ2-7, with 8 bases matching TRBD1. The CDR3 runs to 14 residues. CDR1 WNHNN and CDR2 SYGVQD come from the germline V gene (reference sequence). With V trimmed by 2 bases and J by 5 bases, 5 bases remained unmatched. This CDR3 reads CASSERQGIDEQYF. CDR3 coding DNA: TGCGCCAGCAGTGAGCGACAGGGGATCGACGAGCAGTACTTC.

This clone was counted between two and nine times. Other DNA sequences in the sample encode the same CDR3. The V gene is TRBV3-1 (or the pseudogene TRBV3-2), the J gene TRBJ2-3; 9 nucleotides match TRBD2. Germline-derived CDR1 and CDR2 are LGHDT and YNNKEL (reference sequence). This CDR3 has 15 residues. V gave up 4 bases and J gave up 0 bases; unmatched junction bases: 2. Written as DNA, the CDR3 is TGTGCCAGCAGCCCGACTAGCGGTAGCACAGATACGCAGTATTTT. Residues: CASSPTSGSTDTQYF.

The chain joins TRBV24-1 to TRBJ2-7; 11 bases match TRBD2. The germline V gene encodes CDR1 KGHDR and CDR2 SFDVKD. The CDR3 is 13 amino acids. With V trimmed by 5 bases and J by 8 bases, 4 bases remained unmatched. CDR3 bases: TGTGCCACCAGTGGCCTAGCGGGAGGACAGCAGTACTTC. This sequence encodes CATSGLAGGQQYF.

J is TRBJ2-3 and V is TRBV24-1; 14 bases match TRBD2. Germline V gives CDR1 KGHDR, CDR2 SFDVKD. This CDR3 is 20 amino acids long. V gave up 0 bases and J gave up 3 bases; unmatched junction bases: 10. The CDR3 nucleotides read TGTGCCACCAGTGATTTGTCCCTGACTAGCGGGAGGGCCTTTACAGATACGCAGTATTTT. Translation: CATSDLSLTSGRAFTDTQYF.

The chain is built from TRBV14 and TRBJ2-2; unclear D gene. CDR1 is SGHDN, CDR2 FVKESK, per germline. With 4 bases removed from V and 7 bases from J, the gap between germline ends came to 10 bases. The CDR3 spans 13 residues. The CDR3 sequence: CASSRSRSGELFF. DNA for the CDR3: TGTGCCAGCAGCCGTAGCCGGAGCGGGGAGCTGTTTTTT.

CDR3 nucleotides: TGTGCCAGCAGTCAAGACAGCTATGGCTACACCTTC. It specifies CASSQDSYGYTF. V is TRBV28 and J is TRBJ1-2; TRBD1 is a possible D gene (5 bases). The germline V gene encodes CDR1 MDHEN and CDR2 SYDVKM. CDR3 size: 12 residues. The V end was cut by 5 bases, the J end by 4 bases, with 8 bases between.

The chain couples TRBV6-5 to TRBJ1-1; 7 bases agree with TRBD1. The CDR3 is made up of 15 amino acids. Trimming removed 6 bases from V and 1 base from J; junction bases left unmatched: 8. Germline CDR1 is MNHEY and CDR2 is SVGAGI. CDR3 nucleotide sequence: TGTGCCAGCAGCCGGAAACAGGGGAGGAACACTGAAGCTTTCTTT. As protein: CASSRKQGRNTEAFF.

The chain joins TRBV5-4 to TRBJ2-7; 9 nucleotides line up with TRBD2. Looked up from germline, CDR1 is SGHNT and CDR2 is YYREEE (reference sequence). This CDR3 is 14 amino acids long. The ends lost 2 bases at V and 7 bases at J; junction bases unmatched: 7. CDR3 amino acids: CASSFGGRAGEQYF. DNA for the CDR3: TGTGCCAGCAGCTTCGGCGGGAGGGCCGGGGAGCAGTACTTC.

The DNA of the CDR3 is TGTGCCAGCGCCCTTTTAGGGCAGCGGTACAATGAGCAGTTCTTC. Its translation: CASALLGQRYNEQFF. V is TRBV27 and J is TRBJ2-1; D might be TRBD2 (5 bases). The V end lost 8 bases, the J end lost 4 bases, and 18 bases lay between the germline ends. In germline, CDR1 is MNHEY, CDR2 SMNVEV (reference sequence). This CDR3 is built from 15 residues.

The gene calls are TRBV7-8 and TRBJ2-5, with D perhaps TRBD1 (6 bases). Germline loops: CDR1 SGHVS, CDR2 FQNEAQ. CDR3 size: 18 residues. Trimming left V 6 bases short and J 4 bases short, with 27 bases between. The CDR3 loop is CASSSGVPGPPSVETQYF. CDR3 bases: TGTGCCAGCAGTTCAGGGGTGCCGGGACCGCCGTCGGTAGAGACCCAGTACTTC.

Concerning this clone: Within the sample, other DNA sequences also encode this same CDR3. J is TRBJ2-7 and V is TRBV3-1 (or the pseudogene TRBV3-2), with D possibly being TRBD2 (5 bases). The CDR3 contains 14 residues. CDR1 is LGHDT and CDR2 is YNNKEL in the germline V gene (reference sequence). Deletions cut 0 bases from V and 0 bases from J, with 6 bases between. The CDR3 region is CASSQEGSSYEQYF. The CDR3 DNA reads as TGTGCCAGCAGCCAAGAGGGGAGCTCCTACGAGCAGTACTTC.

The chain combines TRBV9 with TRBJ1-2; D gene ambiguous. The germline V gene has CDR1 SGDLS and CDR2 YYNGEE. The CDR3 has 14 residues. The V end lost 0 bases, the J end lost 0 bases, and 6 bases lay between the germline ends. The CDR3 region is CASSVAKSNYGYTF. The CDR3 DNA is TGTGCCAGCAGCGTAGCTAAGTCTAACTATGGCTACACCTTC.